These 7 T cell receptor beta chains share one sample of origin, sequenced in a study of shared clonotypes between healthy human individuals. Naive CD8 cells lacked CD45RO, underwent positive selection for CCR7 and left out terminally differentiated effector memory CD45RA+ cells. Generated by immunoSEQ multiplex PCR, the TCRdb table keeps only in-frame clones and is missing some. The sample carries approximately 840,000 clones, 96% recorded once. Sequencing used naive CD8+ T cells sorted from blood. These receptors originate from a man aged 30 to 45 in good health.

The chain carries TRBV28 and TRBJ1-5; D is possibly TRBD1 (5 bases). CDR3 size: 14 residues. The germline V and J ends were trimmed by 6 bases and 5 bases, with 14 bases remaining between them. CDR1 is MDHEN and CDR2 is SYDVKM in the germline V gene. CDR3 sequence (DNA): TGTGCCAGCAGATCTATCCAGGGAGATCAGCCCCAGCATTTT. Its protein product is CASRSIQGDQPQHF. Full variable domain (rest looked up from reference TRBV28 and TRBJ1-5): DVKVTQSSRYLVKRTGEKVFLECVQDMDHENMFWYRQDPGLGLRLIYFSYDVKMKEKGDIPEGYSVSREKKERFSLILESASTNQTSMYLCASRSIQGDQPQHFGDGTRLSIL.

This chain joins TRBV6-6 and TRBJ2-1, with D perhaps assigned TRBD1 or TRBD2 (5 bases each). The CDR3 is made up of 13 amino acids. With 1 base removed from V and 7 bases from J, the gap between germline ends came to 8 bases. From germline, CDR1 is MNHNY and CDR2 SVGAGI (reference sequence). Here the CDR3 reads CASSYFGANEQFF. For the CDR3, the DNA is TGTGCCAGCAGTTACTTCGGGGCTAATGAGCAGTTCTTC.

The chain links TRBV21-1 to TRBJ1-2. TRBV21-1 represents a pseudogene. The CDR3 sequence is 17 residues long. The CDR3 DNA sequence: TGTGCCAGCAGCAAAAGAGGGAGGACGGAGGGGATCTATGGCTACACCTTC. Translating gives CASSKRGRTEGIYGYTF.

This rearrangement joins TRBV19 to TRBJ1-5; no clear D. Trimming took off 3 bases at V and 3 bases at J, with 18 bases between the two ends. The CDR3 contains 17 residues. CDR1 and CDR2 (germline): LNHDA, SQIVND (reference sequence). CDR3 residues: CASSIGRAWRHNQPQHF. CDR3 in DNA: TGTGCCAGTAGTATCGGGAGGGCGTGGCGCCACAATCAGCCCCAGCATTTT. Full variable domain (remainder filled in from reference TRBV19 and TRBJ1-5): DGGITQSPKYLFRKEGQNVTLSCEQNLNHDAMYWYRQDPGQGLRLIYYSQIVNDFQKGDIAEGYSVSREKKESFPLTVTSAQKNPTAFYLCASSIGRAWRHNQPQHFGDGTRLSIL.

The CDR3 DNA reads as TGTGCCAGCAGTTTATCGGCAGGGACAGGCTCAAGGGAGCAGTACTTC. Translated, it gives CASSLSAGTGSREQYF. The chain has TRBV27 and TRBJ2-7; 8 bases map to TRBD1. The CDR3 is made up of 16 amino acids. J was trimmed by 7 bases and V by 0 bases; bases with no gene match: 11. Per germline, CDR1 MNHEY and CDR2 SMNVEV (reference sequence).

This clone has a single count. The chain is built from TRBV30 and TRBJ1-1; a weak D match, TRBD1 (6 bases). Between the trimmed V and J ends, which lost 1 base and 1 base, there was a span of 16 bases. The germline V gene has CDR1 GTSNPN and CDR2 SVGIG (reference sequence). The CDR3 totals 16 residues. CDR3 loop: CAWSAPWDNANTEAFF. The CDR3 nucleotides are TGTGCCTGGAGTGCACCGTGGGACAATGCGAACACTGAAGCTTTCTTT.

This clone was seen only a few times. The V gene is TRBV5-1, the J gene TRBJ2-2, with D hard to call. Germline V lookup: CDR1 SGHRS, CDR2 YFSETQ. The V and J ends lost 4 bases and 8 bases respectively, with 18 bases between them. The CDR3 has 15 amino acids. The CDR3 sequence is CASSVDGPQLGELFF. The CDR3 nucleotides read TGCGCCAGCAGCGTGGACGGACCCCAATTAGGGGAGCTGTTTTTT. The full variable domain, completed using reference TRBV5-1 and TRBJ2-2, is KAGVTQTPRYLIKTRGQQVTLSCSPISGHRSVSWYQQTPGQGLQFLFEYFSETQRNKGNFPGRFSGRQFSNSRSEMNVSTLELGDSALYLCASSVDGPQLGELFFGEGSRLTVL.